Listed below are T cell receptor beta chains from one sample, sequenced in a study of T-cell memory formation after mild COVID-19. TCRdb called the 5' RACE reads again in MiXCR, with one record for every CDR3 protein. Among roughly 130,000 distinct CDR3 sequences listed, over 15% were seen once. Sequencing used PBMCs or a T cell subset sorted from them (not recorded which). The receptors come from a man aged 18 to 30 who had mild COVID-19 (a few samples of this study predate the infection). Cell type and time point are not known. CDR3s include the opening cysteine and the closing phenylalanine or tryptophan. A D gene is named only where the DNA matches it firmly. The listing skips clone size in some rows; elsewhere it reads once, few, many or a size class.

d_call	v_call	j_call	clone_size	cdr3_nt	cdr3_aa
-	TRBV12-3/TRBV12-4	TRBJ1-2	-	TGTGCCAGCAGTTTGGACAATAACTATGGCTACACCTTC	CASSLDNNYGYTF
-	TRBV29-1	TRBJ2-3	few	TGCAGCGTCCGACCCGTGGTGGTATCTAGCACAGATACGCAGTATTTT	CSVRPVVVSSTDTQYF
TRBD2	TRBV6-5	TRBJ2-7	few	TGTGCCAGCGGGACTAGCGGGGGGAAGTACGAGCAGTACTTC	CASGTSGGKYEQYF
-	TRBV7-2	TRBJ2-3	-	TGTGCCAGCAGCCCGAGGGACACAAGCACAGATACGCAGTATTTT	CASSPRDTSTDTQYF
-	TRBV6-5	TRBJ2-7	few	TGTGCCACCAAAAGGGGGGGTAGCTCCTACGAGCAGTACTTC	CATKRGGSSYEQYF
-	TRBV6-2/TRBV6-3	TRBJ2-5	few	TGTGCCAGCAGTGAGTACAGGGCCCCAGGGACCCAGTACTTC	CASSEYRAPGTQYF
TRBD2	TRBV7-6	TRBJ2-1	-	TGTGCCAGCAGCTTAATCCGCGGGGGGTCATTTGAGCAGTTCTTC	CASSLIRGGSFEQFF
-	TRBV5-1	TRBJ1-5	-	TGCGCCAGCAGCCCTGGGTTGGGGATGAATCAGCCCCAGCATTTT	CASSPGLGMNQPQHF
TRBD1	TRBV3-1	TRBJ2-2	-	TGTGCCAGCAGCCAGAGGGACAGGGGTACCGGGGAGCTGTTTTTT	CASSQRDRGTGELFF
TRBD2	TRBV19	TRBJ2-5	-	TGTGCCAGTAGTACGACTAGCGGGGGGGCAGGAGAGACCCAGTACTTC	CASSTTSGGAGETQYF
-	TRBV20-1	TRBJ2-1	few	TGCAGTGCTACGGCCAATGAGCAGTTCTTC	CSATANEQFF
-	TRBV12-3/TRBV12-4	TRBJ1-1	few	TGTGCCAGCCGCATAACTGAAGCTTTCTTT	CASRITEAFF
-	TRBV27	TRBJ2-2	many	TGTGCCAGCAGTCCCGTTAACACCGGGGAGCTGTTTTTT	CASSPVNTGELFF
-	TRBV9	TRBJ1-5	-	TGTGCCAGCAGCCGGATGGGTAATGGTGATCAGCCCCAGCATTTT	CASSRMGNGDQPQHF
-	TRBV7-2	TRBJ2-2	few	TGTGCCAGCAGCTTAAGGACCACGAACACCGGGGAGCTGTTTTTT	CASSLRTTNTGELFF
TRBD1	TRBV20-1	TRBJ2-7	few	TGCAGTGCTATAATCGGACAGGCCTACGAGCAGTACTTC	CSAIIGQAYEQYF
-	TRBV20-1	TRBJ2-3	many	TGCAGTGCTAGAGAAGGGGGAGATACGCAGTATTTT	CSAREGGDTQYF
-	TRBV12-3/TRBV12-4	TRBJ2-1	-	TGTGCCAGCAGTTTAGGGGGTGGAGAGCAGTTCTTC	CASSLGGGEQFF
TRBD2	TRBV12-3/TRBV12-4	TRBJ2-1	-	TGTGCCAGCAGTTGGGGGGGGAGCTCCTACAATGAGCAGTTCTTC	CASSWGGSSYNEQFF
-	TRBV12-3/TRBV12-4	TRBJ2-2	many	TGTGCCAGCAGTTTAACACTCACGAACACCGGGGAGCTGTTTTTT	CASSLTLTNTGELFF
TRBD1	TRBV9	TRBJ2-2	many	TGTGCCAGCAGCGTCGGACAGGGATCTACCGGGGAGCTGTTTTTT	CASSVGQGSTGELFF
-	TRBV7-6	TRBJ2-5	large	TGTGCCAGCAGCCCTGGGGAGACCCAGTACTTC	CASSPGETQYF
TRBD2	TRBV12-3/TRBV12-4	TRBJ2-1	few	TGTGCCAGCAGTTCCGGGACTAGCGGTCATGAGCAGTTCTTC	CASSSGTSGHEQFF
TRBD2	TRBV10-1	TRBJ2-3	few	TGCGCCAGCAGCTCAGGACGGGCGGGGGTCACAGATACGCAGTATTTT	CASSSGRAGVTDTQYF
-	TRBV20-1	TRBJ1-2	few	TGCAGTGCTAGAGATAGCAGTAACTATGGCTACACCTTC	CSARDSSNYGYTF
TRBD1	TRBV24-1	TRBJ2-2	few	TGTGCCACCAGTGATTCGATTCGGGACAGAAACACCGGGGAGCTGTTTTTT	CATSDSIRDRNTGELFF
TRBD1	TRBV7-3	TRBJ2-1	few	TGTGCCAGCAGCCGGACAGGGGGCTTCTACAATGAGCAGTTCTTC	CASSRTGGFYNEQFF
-	TRBV7-2	TRBJ1-2	few	TGTGCCAGCAGCTCACCCGGCTATGGCTACACCTTC	CASSSPGYGYTF
-	TRBV6-1	TRBJ2-2	-	TGTGCCAGCAACCGACTCTTGGGGGTCACCGGGGAGCTGTTTTTT	CASNRLLGVTGELFF
TRBD2	TRBV20-1	TRBJ2-5	-	TGCAGTGCTTCGCCTCCCGCGGGGGGGTTGGAGACCCAGTACTTC	CSASPPAGGLETQYF
TRBD2	TRBV5-1	TRBJ2-3	-	TGCGCCAGCGGCTGGGGAGCGGGAGTAAGCACAGATACGCAGTATTTT	CASGWGAGVSTDTQYF